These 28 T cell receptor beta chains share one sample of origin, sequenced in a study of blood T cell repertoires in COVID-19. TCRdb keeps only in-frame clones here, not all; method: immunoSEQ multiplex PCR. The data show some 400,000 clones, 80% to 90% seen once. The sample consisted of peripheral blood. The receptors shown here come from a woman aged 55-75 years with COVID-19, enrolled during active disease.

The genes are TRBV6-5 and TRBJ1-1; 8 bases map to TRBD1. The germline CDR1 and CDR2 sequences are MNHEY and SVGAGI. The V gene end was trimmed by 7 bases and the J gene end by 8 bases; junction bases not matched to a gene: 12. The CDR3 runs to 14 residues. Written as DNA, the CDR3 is TGTGCCAGCAAGACCGACAGGGGATATAGCGAAGCTTTCTTT. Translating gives CASKTDRGYSEAFF.

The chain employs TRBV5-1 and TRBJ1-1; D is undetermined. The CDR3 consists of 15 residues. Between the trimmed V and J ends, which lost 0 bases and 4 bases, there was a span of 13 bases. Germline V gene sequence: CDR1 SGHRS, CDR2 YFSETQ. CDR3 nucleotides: TGCGCCAGCAGCTTGGCGGTCGCTTCCGGCACTGAAGCTTTCTTT. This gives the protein CASSLAVASGTEAFF.

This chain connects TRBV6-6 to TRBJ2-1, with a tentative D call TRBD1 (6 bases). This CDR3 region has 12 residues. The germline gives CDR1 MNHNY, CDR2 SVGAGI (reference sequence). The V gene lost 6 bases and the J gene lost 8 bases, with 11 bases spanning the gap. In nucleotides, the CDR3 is TGTGCCAGCAGGCAACAGGGACATGAGCAGTTCTTC. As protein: CASRQQGHEQFF.

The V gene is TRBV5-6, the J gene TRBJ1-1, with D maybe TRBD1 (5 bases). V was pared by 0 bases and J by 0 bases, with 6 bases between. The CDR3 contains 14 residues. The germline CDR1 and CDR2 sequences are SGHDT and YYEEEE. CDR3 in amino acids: CASSLDRLNTEAFF. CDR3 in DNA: TGTGCCAGCAGCTTGGACAGGCTGAACACTGAAGCTTTCTTT.

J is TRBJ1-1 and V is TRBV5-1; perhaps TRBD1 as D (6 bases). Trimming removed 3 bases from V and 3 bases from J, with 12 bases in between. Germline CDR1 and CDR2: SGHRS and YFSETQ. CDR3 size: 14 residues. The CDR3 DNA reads TGCGCCAGCAGCTCCCAGGGGTCGGACACTGAAGCTTTCTTT. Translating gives CASSSQGSDTEAFF.

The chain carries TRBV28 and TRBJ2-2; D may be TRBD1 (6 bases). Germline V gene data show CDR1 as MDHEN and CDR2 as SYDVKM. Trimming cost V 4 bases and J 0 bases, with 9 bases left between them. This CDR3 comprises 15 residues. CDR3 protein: CASSWRTANTGELFF. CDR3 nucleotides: TGTGCCAGCAGTTGGCGGACAGCGAACACCGGGGAGCTGTTTTTT. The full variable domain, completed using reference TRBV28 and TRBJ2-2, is DVKVTQSSRYLVKRTGEKVFLECVQDMDHENMFWYRQDPGLGLRLIYFSYDVKMKEKGDIPEGYSVSREKKERFSLILESASTNQTSMYLCASSWRTANTGELFFGEGSRLTVL.

The CDR3 sequence is CASSLEREQSYEQYF. The CDR3 nucleotides are TGCGCCAGCAGCCTAGAGCGGGAACAGTCCTACGAGCAGTACTTC. The chain carries TRBV5-1 and TRBJ2-7; 7 bases fit TRBD2. CDR3 size: 15 residues. V trimming: 4 bases; J trimming: 1 base; junction bases outside the gene matches: 8. In germline, CDR1 is SGHRS, CDR2 YFSETQ. Complete variable domain (other parts from reference TRBV5-1 and TRBJ2-7): KAGVTQTPRYLIKTRGQQVTLSCSPISGHRSVSWYQQTPGQGLQFLFEYFSETQRNKGNFPGRFSGRQFSNSRSEMNVSTLELGDSALYLCASSLEREQSYEQYFGPGTRLTVT.

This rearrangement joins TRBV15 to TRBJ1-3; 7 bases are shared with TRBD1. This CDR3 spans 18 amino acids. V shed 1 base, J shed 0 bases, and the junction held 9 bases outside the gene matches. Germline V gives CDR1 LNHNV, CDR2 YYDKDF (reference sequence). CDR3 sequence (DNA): TGTGCCACCAGCAGAGGGGGGGCAGGGGGAGTCTCTGGAAACACCATATATTTT. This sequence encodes CATSRGGAGGVSGNTIYF.

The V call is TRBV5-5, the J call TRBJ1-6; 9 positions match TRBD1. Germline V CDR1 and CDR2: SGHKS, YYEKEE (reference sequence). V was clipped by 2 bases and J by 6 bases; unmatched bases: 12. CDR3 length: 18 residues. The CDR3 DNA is TGTGCCAGCAGCTTCCCCCTGGGACAGGGCCTCCCTAATTCACCCCTCCACTTT. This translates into CASSFPLGQGLPNSPLHF. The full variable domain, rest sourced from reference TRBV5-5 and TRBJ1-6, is DAGVTQSPTHLIKTRGQQVTLRCSPISGHKSVSWYQQVLGQGPQFIFQYYEKEERGRGNFPDRFSARQFPNYSSELNVNALLLGDSALYLCASSFPLGQGLPNSPLHFGNGTRLTVT.

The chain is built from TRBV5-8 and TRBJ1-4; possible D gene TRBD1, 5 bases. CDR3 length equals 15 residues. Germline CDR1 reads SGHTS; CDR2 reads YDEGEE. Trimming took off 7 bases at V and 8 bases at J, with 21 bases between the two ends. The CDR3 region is CASRPAGGRGEKLFF. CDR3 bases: TGTGCCAGCCGCCCCGCCGGAGGGCGGGGGGAAAAACTGTTTTTT.

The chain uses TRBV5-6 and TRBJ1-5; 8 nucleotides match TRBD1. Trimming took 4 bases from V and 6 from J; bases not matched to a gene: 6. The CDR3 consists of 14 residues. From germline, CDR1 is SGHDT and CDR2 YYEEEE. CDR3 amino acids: CASSLGQAGQPQHF. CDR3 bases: TGTGCCAGCAGCCTGGGACAGGCTGGTCAGCCCCAGCATTTT.

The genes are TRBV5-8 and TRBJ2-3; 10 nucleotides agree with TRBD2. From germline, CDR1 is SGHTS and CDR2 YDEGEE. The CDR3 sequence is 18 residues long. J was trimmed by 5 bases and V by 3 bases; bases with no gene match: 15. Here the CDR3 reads CASSSAGKSGGAIDTQYF. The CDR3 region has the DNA TGTGCCAGCAGCTCCGCAGGGAAAAGCGGGGGGGCCATAGATACGCAGTATTTT.

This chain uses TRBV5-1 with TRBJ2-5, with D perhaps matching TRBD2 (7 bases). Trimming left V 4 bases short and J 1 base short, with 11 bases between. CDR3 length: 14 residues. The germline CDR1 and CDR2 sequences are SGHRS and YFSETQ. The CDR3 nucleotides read TGCGCCAGCAGCGGAGGGGGGGCCCAAGAGACCCAGTACTTC. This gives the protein CASSGGGAQETQYF.

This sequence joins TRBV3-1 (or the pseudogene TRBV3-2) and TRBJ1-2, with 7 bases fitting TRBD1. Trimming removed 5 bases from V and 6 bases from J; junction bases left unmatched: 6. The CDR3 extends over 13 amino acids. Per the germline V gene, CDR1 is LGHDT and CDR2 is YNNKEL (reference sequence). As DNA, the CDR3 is TGTGCCAGCAGCACAGGGGTAGGGGATGGCTACACCTTC. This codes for CASSTGVGDGYTF.

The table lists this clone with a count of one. CDR3 region: CASSHHDYRVRSNQPQHF. The CDR3 nucleotides are TGTGCCAGCAGCCATCACGATTACAGGGTACGGAGCAATCAGCCCCAGCATTTT. The chain uses TRBV5-5 and TRBJ1-5; possible D gene TRBD1, 6 bases. Germline CDR1 and CDR2: SGHKS and YYEKEE (reference sequence). This CDR3 is 18 amino acids long. V was pared by 4 bases and J by 1 base, with 21 bases between. Full variable domain (outside the CDR3, taken from reference TRBV5-5 and TRBJ1-5): DAGVTQSPTHLIKTRGQQVTLRCSPISGHKSVSWYQQVLGQGPQFIFQYYEKEERGRGNFPDRFSARQFPNYSSELNVNALLLGDSALYLCASSHHDYRVRSNQPQHFGDGTRLSIL.

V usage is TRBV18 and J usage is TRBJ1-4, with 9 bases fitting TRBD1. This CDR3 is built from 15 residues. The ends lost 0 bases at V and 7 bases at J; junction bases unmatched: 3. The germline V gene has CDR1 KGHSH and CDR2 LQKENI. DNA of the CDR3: TGTGCCAGCTCACCACCGGACAGGGGTGGTGAAAAACTGTTTTTT. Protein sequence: CASSPPDRGGEKLFF. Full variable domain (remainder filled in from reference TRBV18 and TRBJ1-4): NAGVMQNPRHLVRRRGQEARLRCSPMKGHSHVYWYRQLPEEGLKFMVYLQKENIIDESGMPKERFSAEFPKEGPSILRIQQVVRGDSAAYFCASSPPDRGGEKLFFGSGTQLSVL.

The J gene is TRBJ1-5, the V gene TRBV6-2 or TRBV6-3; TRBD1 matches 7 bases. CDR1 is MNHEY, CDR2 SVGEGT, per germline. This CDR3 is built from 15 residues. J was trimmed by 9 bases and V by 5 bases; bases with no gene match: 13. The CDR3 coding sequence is TGTGCCAGCAGTCCCGGGACAGTAGACCTAGGGCCCCAGCATTTT. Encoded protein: CASSPGTVDLGPQHF.

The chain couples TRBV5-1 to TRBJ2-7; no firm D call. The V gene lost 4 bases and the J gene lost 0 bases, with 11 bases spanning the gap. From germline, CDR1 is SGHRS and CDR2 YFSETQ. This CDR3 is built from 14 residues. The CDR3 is CASSASGVSYEQYF. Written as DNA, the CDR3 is TGCGCCAGCAGCGCCTCAGGTGTCTCCTACGAGCAGTACTTC.

Written as DNA, the CDR3 is TGTGCCACCAGTGACTCGCCCCGACAGGGGGCGCGCACAGATACGCAGTATTTT. Translated, it gives CATSDSPRQGARTDTQYF. V usage is TRBV24-1 and J usage is TRBJ2-3, with 10 positions matching TRBD1. This CDR3 has 18 residues. The germline V gene encodes CDR1 KGHDR and CDR2 SFDVKD. The junction had 10 bases not matched to a gene; V was cut back by 4 bases and J by 1 base.

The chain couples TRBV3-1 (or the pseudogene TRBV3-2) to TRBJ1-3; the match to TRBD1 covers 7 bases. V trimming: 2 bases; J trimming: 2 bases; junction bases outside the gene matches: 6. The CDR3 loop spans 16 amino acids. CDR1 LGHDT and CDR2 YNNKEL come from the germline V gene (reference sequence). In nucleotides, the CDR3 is TGTGCCAGCAGCCAACGGAGGGGGCTGACTGGAAACACCATATATTTT. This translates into CASSQRRGLTGNTIYF.

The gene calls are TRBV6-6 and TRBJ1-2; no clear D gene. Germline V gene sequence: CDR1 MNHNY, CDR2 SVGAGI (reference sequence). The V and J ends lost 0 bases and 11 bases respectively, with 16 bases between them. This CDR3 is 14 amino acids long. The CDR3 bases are TGTGCCAGCAGTTACTCGGGCAATACAGACCCGTACACCTTC. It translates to CASSYSGNTDPYTF.

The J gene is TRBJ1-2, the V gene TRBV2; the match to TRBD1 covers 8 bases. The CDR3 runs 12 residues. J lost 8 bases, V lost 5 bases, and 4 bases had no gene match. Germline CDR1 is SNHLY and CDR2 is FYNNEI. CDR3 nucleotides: TGTGCCAGCAGTCCAGGGGGCAGGGGCTACACCTTC. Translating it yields CASSPGGRGYTF.

In nucleotides, the CDR3 is TGTGCCAGCAGTTTTAGCGGGACGATCCAAGAGACCCAGTACTTC. It codes for CASSFSGTIQETQYF. This sequence joins TRBV2 and TRBJ2-5, with 8 nucleotides matching TRBD2. CDR3 length equals 15 residues. With 5 bases clipped from V and 1 base from J, the junction kept 6 bases outside the gene matches. From germline, CDR1 is SNHLY and CDR2 FYNNEI.

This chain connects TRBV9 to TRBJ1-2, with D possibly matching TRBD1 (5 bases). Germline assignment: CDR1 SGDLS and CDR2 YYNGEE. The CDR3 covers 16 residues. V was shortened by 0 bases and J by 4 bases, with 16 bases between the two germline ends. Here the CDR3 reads CASSVDRGALIYGYTF. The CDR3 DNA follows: TGTGCCAGCAGCGTAGATCGTGGGGCCCTGATCTATGGCTACACCTTC.

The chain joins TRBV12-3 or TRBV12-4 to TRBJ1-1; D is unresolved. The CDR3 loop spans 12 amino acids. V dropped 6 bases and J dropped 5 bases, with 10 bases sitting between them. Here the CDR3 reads CASSFRWTEAFF. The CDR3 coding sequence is TGTGCCAGCAGCTTCAGGTGGACTGAAGCTTTCTTT.

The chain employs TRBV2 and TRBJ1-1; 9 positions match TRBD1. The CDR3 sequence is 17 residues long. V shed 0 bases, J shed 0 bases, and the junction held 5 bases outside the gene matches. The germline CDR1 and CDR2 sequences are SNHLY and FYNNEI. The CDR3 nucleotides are TGTGCCAGCAGTGAAGCTTGGGACAGGGCGATGAACACTGAAGCTTTCTTT. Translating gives CASSEAWDRAMNTEAFF.

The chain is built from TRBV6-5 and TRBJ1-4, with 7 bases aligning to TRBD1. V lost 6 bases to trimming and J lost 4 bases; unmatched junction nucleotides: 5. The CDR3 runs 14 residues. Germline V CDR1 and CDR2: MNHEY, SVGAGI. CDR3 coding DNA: TGTGCCAGCAGACCGGGACAGTTTAATGAAAAACTGTTTTTT. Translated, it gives CASRPGQFNEKLFF.

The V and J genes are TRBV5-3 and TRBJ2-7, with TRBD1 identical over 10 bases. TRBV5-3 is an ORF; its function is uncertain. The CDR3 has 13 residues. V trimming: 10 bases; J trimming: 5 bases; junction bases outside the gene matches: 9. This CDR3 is CAGWDRGADEQYF. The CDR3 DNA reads TGTGCCGGTTGGGACAGGGGAGCGGACGAGCAGTACTTC.